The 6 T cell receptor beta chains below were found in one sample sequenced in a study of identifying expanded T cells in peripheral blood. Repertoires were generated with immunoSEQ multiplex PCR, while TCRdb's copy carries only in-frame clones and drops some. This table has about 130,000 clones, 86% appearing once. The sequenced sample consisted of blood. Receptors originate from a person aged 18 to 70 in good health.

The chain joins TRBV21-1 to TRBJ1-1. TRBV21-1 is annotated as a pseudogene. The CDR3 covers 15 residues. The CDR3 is CASSKVTPPDLYAFF. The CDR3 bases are TGTGCCAGCAGCAAAGTCACTCCCCCGGACTTGTATGCTTTCTTT.

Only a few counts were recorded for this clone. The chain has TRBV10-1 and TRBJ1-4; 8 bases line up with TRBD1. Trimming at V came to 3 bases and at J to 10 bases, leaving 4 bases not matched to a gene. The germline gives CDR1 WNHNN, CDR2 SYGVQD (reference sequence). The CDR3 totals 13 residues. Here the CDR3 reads CASSEGQGGKLFF. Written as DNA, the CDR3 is TGCGCCAGCAGTGAAGGACAGGGAGGAAAACTGTTTTTT.

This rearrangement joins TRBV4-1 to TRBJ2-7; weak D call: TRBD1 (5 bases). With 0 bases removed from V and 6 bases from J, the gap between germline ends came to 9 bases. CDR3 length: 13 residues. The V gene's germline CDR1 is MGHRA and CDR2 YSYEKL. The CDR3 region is CASSQDGAAEQYF. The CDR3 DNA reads TGCGCCAGCAGCCAAGATGGGGCGGCCGAGCAGTACTTC.

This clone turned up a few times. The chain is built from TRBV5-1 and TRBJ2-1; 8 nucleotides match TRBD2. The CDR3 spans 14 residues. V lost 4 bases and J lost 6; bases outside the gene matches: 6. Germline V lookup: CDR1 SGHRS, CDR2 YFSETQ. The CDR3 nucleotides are TGCGCCAGCAGCACGGGACTAGAGATCAATGAGCAGTTCTTC. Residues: CASSTGLEINEQFF. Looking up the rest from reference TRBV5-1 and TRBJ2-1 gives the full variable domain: KAGVTQTPRYLIKTRGQQVTLSCSPISGHRSVSWYQQTPGQGLQFLFEYFSETQRNKGNFPGRFSGRQFSNSRSEMNVSTLELGDSALYLCASSTGLEINEQFFGPGTRLTVL.

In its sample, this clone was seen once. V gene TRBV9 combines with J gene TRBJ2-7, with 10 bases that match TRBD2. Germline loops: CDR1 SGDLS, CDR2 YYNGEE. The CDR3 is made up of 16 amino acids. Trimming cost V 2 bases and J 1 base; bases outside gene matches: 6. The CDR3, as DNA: TGTGCCAGCAGCGTCCGGGAACTAGCGGGATCCTACGAGCAGTACTTC. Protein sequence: CASSVRELAGSYEQYF.

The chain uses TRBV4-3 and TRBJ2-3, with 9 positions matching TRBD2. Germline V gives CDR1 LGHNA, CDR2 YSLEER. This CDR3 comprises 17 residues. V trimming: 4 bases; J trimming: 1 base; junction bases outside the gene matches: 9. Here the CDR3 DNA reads TGCGCCAGCAGCCTCGGCAGCGGGGGGATGCGCACAGATACGCAGTATTTT. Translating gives CASSLGSGGMRTDTQYF.